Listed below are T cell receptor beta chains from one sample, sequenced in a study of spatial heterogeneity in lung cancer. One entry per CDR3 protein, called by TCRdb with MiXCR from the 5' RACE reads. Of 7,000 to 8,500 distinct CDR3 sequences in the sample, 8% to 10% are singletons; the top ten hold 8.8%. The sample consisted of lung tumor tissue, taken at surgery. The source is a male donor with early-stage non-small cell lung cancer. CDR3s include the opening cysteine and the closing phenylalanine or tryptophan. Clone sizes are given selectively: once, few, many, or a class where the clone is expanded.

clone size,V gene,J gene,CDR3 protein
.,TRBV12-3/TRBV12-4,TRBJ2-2,CASSLRAGGNTGELFF
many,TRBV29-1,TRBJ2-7,CSVGGLAGIPTYEQYF
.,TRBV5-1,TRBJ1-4,CASSLGGQGGEKLFF
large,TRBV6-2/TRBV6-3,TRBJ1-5,CASSYPSQGQPQHF
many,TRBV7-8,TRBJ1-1,CASSLWEKSTEAFF
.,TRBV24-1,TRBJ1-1,CATSDPGVTEAFF
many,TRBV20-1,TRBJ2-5,CSAQRGTSGDLETQYF
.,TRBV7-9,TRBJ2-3,CASSFESSGRRTDTQYF
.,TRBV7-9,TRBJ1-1,CASSLASGTDMNTEAFF
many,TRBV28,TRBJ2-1,CASSGLAETSYNEQFF
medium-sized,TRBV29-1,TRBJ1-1,CSAHPIGGVRTEAFF
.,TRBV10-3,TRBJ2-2,CAISVRVNTGELFF
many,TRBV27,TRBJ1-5,CASRGGSVMSNQPQHF
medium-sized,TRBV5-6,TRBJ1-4,CASSKPPGQGFNEKLFF
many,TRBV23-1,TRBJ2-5,CASSRLQETQYF
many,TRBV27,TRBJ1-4,CASRGPNEKLFF
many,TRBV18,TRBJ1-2,CASSPREGNYGYTF
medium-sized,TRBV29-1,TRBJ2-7,CSVEGRSEQYF
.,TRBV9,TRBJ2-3,CASSVDGSGTDTQYF
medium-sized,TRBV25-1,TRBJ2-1,CASTPERSGRGRGNEQFF
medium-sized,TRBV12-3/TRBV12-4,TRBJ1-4,CASSLRTGSREKLFF
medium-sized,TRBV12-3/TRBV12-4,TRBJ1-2,CASSLLGDSRGSGYTF